Listed below are T cell receptor beta chains from one sample, sequenced in a study of shared clonotypes between healthy human individuals. Generated by immunoSEQ multiplex PCR, the TCRdb table keeps only in-frame clones and is missing some. The table includes about 2.4 million clones, around 94% detected once. Sequenced material: naive CD4+ T cells sorted from blood. The receptors were gathered from a man aged 18 to 30 in good health. CDR3s leave out the opening cysteine and the closing phenylalanine or tryptophan. Clone size is shown for a subset of rows, as once, few, many or a class of expanded clone.

V gene: TRBV4-1
clone size: .
CDR3 length: 13
J gene: TRBJ1-1
CDR3 protein: ASSQIGTGDLGAF

V gene: TRBV4-2
clone size: .
CDR3 length: 10
J gene: TRBJ2-1
CDR3 protein: ASSQDSSPQF

V gene: TRBV5-6
clone size: once
CDR3 length: 13
J gene: TRBJ1-1
CDR3 protein: ASSLSGRVDTEAF

V gene: TRBV5-1
clone size: .
CDR3 length: 13
J gene: TRBJ2-5
CDR3 protein: ASSRTSGAGETQY

V gene: TRBV6-5
clone size: .
CDR3 length: 14
J gene: TRBJ2-3
CDR3 protein: ASSYSDIVVPDTQY

V gene: TRBV10-3
clone size: .
CDR3 length: 13
J gene: TRBJ1-2
CDR3 protein: ATLPRSRGDYGYT

V gene: TRBV7-9
clone size: .
CDR3 length: 13
J gene: TRBJ2-1
CDR3 protein: ASSLPAELTKLPF

V gene: TRBV15
clone size: .
CDR3 length: 13
J gene: TRBJ2-1
CDR3 protein: ATSIGTLPGNEQF

V gene: TRBV7-2
clone size: .
CDR3 length: 15
J gene: TRBJ2-3
CDR3 protein: ASSLVVRGSSTDTQY

V gene: TRBV7-8
clone size: .
CDR3 length: 15
J gene: TRBJ2-1
CDR3 protein: ASSLTLGGQADNEQF

V gene: TRBV18
clone size: .
CDR3 length: 14
J gene: TRBJ1-1
CDR3 protein: ASSPPRGGPNTEAF

V gene: TRBV2
clone size: .
CDR3 length: 11
J gene: TRBJ2-7
CDR3 protein: ASARDSDYEQY

V gene: TRBV19
clone size: .
CDR3 length: 13
J gene: TRBJ2-7
CDR3 protein: ASSIGSGQLNEQY

V gene: TRBV15
clone size: .
CDR3 length: 11
J gene: TRBJ1-1
CDR3 protein: ATRDPMNTEAF

V gene: TRBV6-1
clone size: .
CDR3 length: 14
J gene: TRBJ1-5
CDR3 protein: ASSEQAAGGGQPQH

V gene: TRBV30
clone size: .
CDR3 length: 10
J gene: TRBJ1-1
CDR3 protein: AWSQMGVGAF

V gene: TRBV9
clone size: once
CDR3 length: 12
J gene: TRBJ2-1
CDR3 protein: ASSRLLKVNEQF

V gene: TRBV7-8
clone size: .
CDR3 length: 11
J gene: TRBJ1-5
CDR3 protein: ASSWTGSQPQH

V gene: TRBV25-1
clone size: once
CDR3 length: 10
J gene: TRBJ1-2
CDR3 protein: ASTNGAGGYT

V gene: TRBV10-3
clone size: .
CDR3 length: 12
J gene: TRBJ2-2
CDR3 protein: AIIPDKNTGELF

V gene: TRBV19
clone size: .
CDR3 length: 15
J gene: TRBJ2-1
CDR3 protein: ASSTHPSSGVNNEQF

V gene: TRBV14
clone size: .
CDR3 length: 10
J gene: TRBJ2-7
CDR3 protein: ASSPGRFEQY

V gene: TRBV6-5
clone size: .
CDR3 length: 12
J gene: TRBJ1-3
CDR3 protein: ASSRDGSGNTIY

V gene: TRBV7-9
clone size: .
CDR3 length: 11
J gene: TRBJ2-2
CDR3 protein: ATQHHNTGELF

V gene: TRBV15
clone size: .
CDR3 length: 13
J gene: TRBJ2-5
CDR3 protein: ATSRGGRGVETQY

V gene: TRBV9
clone size: .
CDR3 length: 14
J gene: TRBJ2-3
CDR3 protein: ASSPRTSGSTDTQY

V gene: TRBV29-1
clone size: .
CDR3 length: 12
J gene: TRBJ2-5
CDR3 protein: SVDVAGQGETQY

V gene: TRBV20-1
clone size: .
CDR3 length: 9
J gene: TRBJ2-1
CDR3 protein: SARSRNEQF

V gene: TRBV30
clone size: .
CDR3 length: 11
J gene: TRBJ2-7
CDR3 protein: AWSVEISYEQY

V gene: TRBV7-8
clone size: .
CDR3 length: 13
J gene: TRBJ2-7
CDR3 protein: ASSSFDRGGTEQY

V gene: TRBV2
clone size: .
CDR3 length: 12
J gene: TRBJ2-3
CDR3 protein: ASTARLAGDTQY

V gene: TRBV27
clone size: .
CDR3 length: 13
J gene: TRBJ2-5
CDR3 protein: ASSLWGGDQETQY

V gene: TRBV2
clone size: .
CDR3 length: 13
J gene: TRBJ2-7
CDR3 protein: ASTLGEFGSYEQY

V gene: TRBV5-4
clone size: .
CDR3 length: 13
J gene: TRBJ1-1
CDR3 protein: ASSFSAAMNTEAF

V gene: TRBV27
clone size: .
CDR3 length: 11
J gene: TRBJ2-3
CDR3 protein: ASTTGTTDTQY

V gene: TRBV29-1
clone size: .
CDR3 length: 12
J gene: TRBJ2-3
CDR3 protein: SVGTGGWTDTQY

V gene: TRBV18
clone size: .
CDR3 length: 12
J gene: TRBJ1-6
CDR3 protein: ASSLQGGNSPLH

V gene: TRBV29-1
clone size: .
CDR3 length: 10
J gene: TRBJ1-1
CDR3 protein: SVVVGNTEAF

V gene: TRBV27
clone size: .
CDR3 length: 14
J gene: TRBJ1-5
CDR3 protein: ASSLSIPGSNQPQH

V gene: TRBV30
clone size: once
CDR3 length: 10
J gene: TRBJ2-5
CDR3 protein: AWKGLGRPIY

V gene: TRBV14
clone size: .
CDR3 length: 9
J gene: TRBJ2-3
CDR3 protein: ASSQSHKQY

V gene: TRBV25-1
clone size: once
CDR3 length: 13
J gene: TRBJ2-5
CDR3 protein: ASSAGGAGGETQY

V gene: TRBV5-5
clone size: .
CDR3 length: 12
J gene: TRBJ1-2
CDR3 protein: ASSLVGGIYGYT

V gene: TRBV7-9
clone size: .
CDR3 length: 17
J gene: TRBJ2-3
CDR3 protein: ASSSQAGQGITSTDTQY

V gene: TRBV6-1
clone size: once
CDR3 length: 14
J gene: TRBJ2-7
CDR3 protein: ASSDLGEGPRREQY

V gene: TRBV6-6
clone size: .
CDR3 length: 13
J gene: TRBJ2-1
CDR3 protein: ASSSGTGGKDEQF

V gene: TRBV7-2
clone size: .
CDR3 length: 10
J gene: TRBJ2-7
CDR3 protein: ASSSSSYEQY

V gene: TRBV19
clone size: once
CDR3 length: 13
J gene: TRBJ1-5
CDR3 protein: ASKGSREGNQPQH

V gene: TRBV23-1
clone size: .
CDR3 length: 13
J gene: TRBJ2-7
CDR3 protein: ASSQREDETYEQY

V gene: TRBV9
clone size: .
CDR3 length: 15
J gene: TRBJ2-3
CDR3 protein: ASSVSPVGGGTDTQY

V gene: TRBV19
clone size: .
CDR3 length: 11
J gene: TRBJ1-6
CDR3 protein: ASNNLGNSPLH

V gene: TRBV18
clone size: .
CDR3 length: 13
J gene: TRBJ2-1
CDR3 protein: ASSPATSHVNEQF